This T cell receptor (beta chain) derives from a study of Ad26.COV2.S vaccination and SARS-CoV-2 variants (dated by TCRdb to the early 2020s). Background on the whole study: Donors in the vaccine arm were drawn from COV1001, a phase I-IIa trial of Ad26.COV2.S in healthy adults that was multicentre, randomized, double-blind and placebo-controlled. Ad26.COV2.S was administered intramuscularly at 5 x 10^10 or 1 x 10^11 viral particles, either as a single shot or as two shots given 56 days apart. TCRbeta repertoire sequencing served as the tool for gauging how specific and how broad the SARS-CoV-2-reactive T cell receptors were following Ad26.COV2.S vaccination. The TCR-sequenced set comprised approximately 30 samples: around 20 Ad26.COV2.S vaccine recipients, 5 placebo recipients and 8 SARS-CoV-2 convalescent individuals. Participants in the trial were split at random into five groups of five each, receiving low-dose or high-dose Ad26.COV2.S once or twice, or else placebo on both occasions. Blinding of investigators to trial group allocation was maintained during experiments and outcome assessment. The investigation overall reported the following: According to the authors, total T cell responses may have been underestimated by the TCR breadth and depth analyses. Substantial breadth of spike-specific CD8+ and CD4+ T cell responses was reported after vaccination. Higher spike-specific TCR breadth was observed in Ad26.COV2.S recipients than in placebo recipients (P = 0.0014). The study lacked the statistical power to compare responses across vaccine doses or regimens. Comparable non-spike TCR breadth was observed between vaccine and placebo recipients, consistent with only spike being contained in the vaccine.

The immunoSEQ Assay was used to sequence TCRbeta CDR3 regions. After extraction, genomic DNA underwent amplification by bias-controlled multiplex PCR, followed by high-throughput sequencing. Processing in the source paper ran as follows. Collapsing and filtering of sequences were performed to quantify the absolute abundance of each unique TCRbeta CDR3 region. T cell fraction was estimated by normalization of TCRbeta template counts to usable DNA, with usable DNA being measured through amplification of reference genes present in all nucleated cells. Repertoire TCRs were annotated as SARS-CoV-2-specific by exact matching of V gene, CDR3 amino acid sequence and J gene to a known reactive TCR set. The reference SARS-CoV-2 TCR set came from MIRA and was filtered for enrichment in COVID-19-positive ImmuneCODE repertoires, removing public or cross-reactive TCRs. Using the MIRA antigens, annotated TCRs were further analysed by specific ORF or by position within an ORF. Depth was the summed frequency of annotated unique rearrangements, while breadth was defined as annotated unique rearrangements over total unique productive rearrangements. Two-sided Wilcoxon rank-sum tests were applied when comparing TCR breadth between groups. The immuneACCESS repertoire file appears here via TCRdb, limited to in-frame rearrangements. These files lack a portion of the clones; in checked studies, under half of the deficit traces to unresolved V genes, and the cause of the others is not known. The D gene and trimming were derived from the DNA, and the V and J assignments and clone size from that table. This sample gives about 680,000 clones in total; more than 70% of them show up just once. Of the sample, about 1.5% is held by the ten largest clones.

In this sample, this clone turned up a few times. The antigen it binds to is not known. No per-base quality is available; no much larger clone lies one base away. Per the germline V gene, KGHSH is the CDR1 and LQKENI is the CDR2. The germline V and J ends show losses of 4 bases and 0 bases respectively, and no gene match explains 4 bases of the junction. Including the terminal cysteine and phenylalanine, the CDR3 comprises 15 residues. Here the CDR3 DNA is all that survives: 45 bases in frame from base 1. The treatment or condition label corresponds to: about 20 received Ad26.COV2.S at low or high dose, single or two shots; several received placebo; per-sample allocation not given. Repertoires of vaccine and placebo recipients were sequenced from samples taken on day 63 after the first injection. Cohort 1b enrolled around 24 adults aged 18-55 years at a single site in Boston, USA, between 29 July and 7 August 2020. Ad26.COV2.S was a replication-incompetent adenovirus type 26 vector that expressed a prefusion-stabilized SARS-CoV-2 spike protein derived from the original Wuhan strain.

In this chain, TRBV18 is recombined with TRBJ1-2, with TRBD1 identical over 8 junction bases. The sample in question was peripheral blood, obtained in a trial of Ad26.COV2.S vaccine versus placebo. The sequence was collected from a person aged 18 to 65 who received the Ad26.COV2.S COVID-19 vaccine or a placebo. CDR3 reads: CASSQSTGANYGYTF. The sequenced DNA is TGTGCCAGCTCACAATCGACAGGGGCTAACTATGGCTACACCTTC.